This T cell receptor beta chain was identified during a study of OX40 agonist ivuxolimab in advanced cancers. Study summary: The patients got ivuxolimab, which is an agonistic anti-OX40 (CD134) antibody. Past anti-PD-1, anti-PD-L1 or anti-CTLA-4 therapy was accepted, and roughly 37% had received some.

This clone has more than one count but fewer than ten. Its cognate antigen is unknown. A history of autoimmune disease or systemic immunosuppression excluded patients. CDR3 length: 15 residues. Germline assignment: CDR1 SEHNR and CDR2 FQNEAQ (reference sequence). Between the trimmed V and J ends, which lost 2 bases and 3 bases, there was a span of 14 bases. Findings of the study overall: Normalized expansion of T-cell clones was also low for some nonresponders.

Clones were read by immunoSEQ multiplex PCR, and TCRdb kept only the in-frame ones, dropping some. The data contain 65,000 or so clones, around four fifths of them singletons. The material sequenced was CD4+ or CD8+ T cells sorted from blood, taken in a trial of the OX40 agonist ivuxolimab. This sequence was found in an adult with an advanced solid tumor such as melanoma, head and neck, liver or kidney cancer. The chain carries TRBV7-9 and TRBJ2-7; D remains ambiguous. The chain's CDR3 is CASSLSFGMGYEQYF. CDR3 DNA: TGTGCCAGCAGCTTAAGTTTTGGTATGGGCTACGAGCAGTACTTC.